This TCR beta chain originates from a study of blood T cell repertoires in COVID-19. Repertoires were generated with immunoSEQ multiplex PCR, while TCRdb's copy carries only in-frame clones and drops some. The sample has 200,000 to 250,000 clones, roughly four fifths seen once; the top ten hold 7.4%. The CDR3 runs to 14 residues. The germline V gene has CDR1 GTSNPN and CDR2 SVGIG (reference sequence). Between the trimmed V and J ends, which lost 2 bases and 1 base, there was a span of 6 bases. The clonotype originates from a woman aged 45-59 years with acute or convalescent COVID-19. Sequencing used peripheral blood. The chain joins TRBV30 to TRBJ2-6; tentatively, D is TRBD2 (5 bases). As DNA, the CDR3 is TGTGCCTGGAGTTCGGGATCTGGGGCCAACGTCCTGACTTTC. Translating it yields CAWSSGSGANVLTF.